The rows below give T cell receptor beta chains drawn from one sample of a study of cytomegalovirus exposure and HLA in healthy donors. Sequencing was performed with immunoSEQ multiplex PCR; in TCRdb, only in-frame clones are kept and a portion is missing. The table includes approximately 100,000 clones, around 77% detected once. Material for sequencing was PBMCs. These receptors originate from a man aged 50 to 59 in good health and CMV-seropositive. The CDR3 runs from the conserved cysteine through the conserved F or W. A D gene is named only where the DNA matches it firmly. Size is stated for part of the rows, as once, few or many counts, or as a class when the clone is expanded.

d_gene	abundance	v_gene	j_gene	CDR3nt	CDR3aa
TRBD1	-	TRBV6-5	TRBJ1-4	TGTGCCAGCAGTTACAGGGGGCTTGAAAAACTGTTTTTT	CASSYRGLEKLFF
-	-	TRBV5-1	TRBJ2-5	TGCGCCAGCAGCTTGGCGTCTGAGACCCAGTACTTC	CASSLASETQYF
-	-	TRBV14	TRBJ1-3	TGTGCCAGCAGCCAAGGACAGAACTCTGGAAACACCATATATTTT	CASSQGQNSGNTIYF
TRBD1	-	TRBV6-5	TRBJ2-1	TGTGCCAGCAGTAAAGGGGGCAGCTCCTACAATGAGCAGTTCTTC	CASSKGGSSYNEQFF
-	once	TRBV28	TRBJ2-1	TGTGCCAGCAGTTTAGGCGGGTGGGCCTACAATGAGCAGTTCTTC	CASSLGGWAYNEQFF
TRBD1	-	TRBV28	TRBJ1-5	TGTGCCAGCAGTCAAATAACAGGGGGGGAAAATCAGCCCCAGCATTTT	CASSQITGGENQPQHF
TRBD1	-	TRBV5-5	TRBJ2-5	TGTGCCAGCAGCTCGAGGGGGGACAGGGCCGGTAGGGAGACCCAGTACTTC	CASSSRGDRAGRETQYF
-	-	TRBV5-1	TRBJ2-1	TGCGCCAGCAGCTTGGAGGCGGATGAGCAGTTCTTC	CASSLEADEQFF
-	once	TRBV27	TRBJ1-5	TGTGCCAGCTCCGCAGGGGCGGTAGGCAATCAGCCCCAGCATTTT	CASSAGAVGNQPQHF
-	-	TRBV7-8	TRBJ1-1	TGTGCCAGCAGCTTAAGGAGGGGCCGAAGCACTGAAGCTTTCTTT	CASSLRRGRSTEAFF
-	-	TRBV6-1	TRBJ2-7	TGTGCCACCGGGATTTCCTACGAGCAGTACTTC	CATGISYEQYF
TRBD1	-	TRBV11-3	TRBJ2-5	TGTGCCAGCAGCTTAGGCGGGACAGGGCTGGAGACCCAGTACTTC	CASSLGGTGLETQYF
-	-	TRBV5-4	TRBJ2-1	TGTGCCAGCAGCTCAAAGCTATCCTACAATGAGCAGTTCTTC	CASSSKLSYNEQFF
-	-	TRBV6-5	TRBJ1-4	TGTGCCAGCGGGTCCGGGGGGTCTGATGAAAAACTGTTTTTT	CASGSGGSDEKLFF
-	once	TRBV7-3	TRBJ2-1	TGTGCCAGCAGCCTGGGGGCGGGGACTACGGGATATGAGCAGTTCTTC	CASSLGAGTTGYEQFF
-	-	TRBV11-2	TRBJ2-7	TGTGCCAGCAGCTTAGCTAGGATCGGCGAGCAGTACTTC	CASSLARIGEQYF
TRBD2	-	TRBV6-1	TRBJ2-6	TGTGCCAGCGGACTAGCGGGCTCTGGGGCCAACGTCCTGACTTTC	CASGLAGSGANVLTF
TRBD1	few	TRBV5-3	TRBJ2-4	TGTGCCAGAAGCATATCGACAGGGGAAGTACCTTACTCAGCCAAAAACATTCAGTACTTC	CARSISTGEVPYSAKNIQYF
-	once	TRBV7-3	TRBJ2-1	TGTGCCAGCAGCTTATCAGGGGCCACACAAATCTTC	CASSLSGATQIF
TRBD1	-	TRBV5-6	TRBJ2-5	TGTGCCAGCAGCCTATCCGGGACAGAAGAGACCCAGTACTTC	CASSLSGTEETQYF
TRBD2	-	TRBV27	TRBJ2-2	TGTGCCAGCAGTTTTGCGGGAGTGAACACCGGGGAGCTGTTTTTT	CASSFAGVNTGELFF
-	-	TRBV4-2	TRBJ1-1	TGTGCCAGCAGCCACAAACAGACGAACACTGAAGCTTTCTTT	CASSHKQTNTEAFF
TRBD2	-	TRBV5-1	TRBJ2-3	TGCGCCAGCAGCTTGGGTACTAGCGGGAGGGCCGAAGATACGCAGTATTTT	CASSLGTSGRAEDTQYF
TRBD1	-	TRBV11-2	TRBJ1-1	TGTGCCAGCAGCTTAAGGACAGGGCGAACTGAAGCTTTCTTT	CASSLRTGRTEAFF
-	-	TRBV14	TRBJ2-3	TGTGCCAGCAGCCAAGATTCAGGAAATGGGTTAAGCACAGATACGCAGTATTTT	CASSQDSGNGLSTDTQYF
-	-	TRBV27	TRBJ1-6	TGTGCCAGCAGTTTATCGATTTTGACAGGTTCGCCCCTCCACTTT	CASSLSILTGSPLHF
TRBD2	-	TRBV7-9	TRBJ2-5	TGTTCCAGCAGCTCCTCGGGACTAAAGAAGGAGACCCAGTACTTC	CSSSSSGLKKETQYF
TRBD1	-	TRBV5-6	TRBJ2-1	TGTGCCAGCAGCCCGAGGGGGCAGGAGGAGTTCTTC	CASSPRGQEEFF
-	-	TRBV30	TRBJ2-7	TGTGCCTGGAGTCACAGGACAAACTCCTACGAGCAGTACTTC	CAWSHRTNSYEQYF
TRBD1	-	TRBV28	TRBJ2-7	TGTGCCAGCAGTTTAGGTGACAGGGGCTACGAGCAGTACTTC	CASSLGDRGYEQYF
-	once	TRBV4-3	TRBJ2-5	TGCGCCAGCAGCCAAGGATCCACAGGGAAAGAGACCCAGTACTTC	CASSQGSTGKETQYF
TRBD2	-	TRBV19	TRBJ2-7	TGTGCCAGTAGTATACGGGGCCAACTAGCGGGAGATGCCTACGAGCAGTACTTC	CASSIRGQLAGDAYEQYF
TRBD2	-	TRBV6-1	TRBJ2-5	TGTGCCAGCAGTGAACGGCGGGGCGGGAGTTCTAGCGCCGAAGAGACCCAGTACTTC	CASSERRGGSSSAEETQYF
TRBD2	-	TRBV4-1	TRBJ2-1	TGCGCCAGCAGCCAACCCGGGACTAGACAGAATGAGCAGTTCTTC	CASSQPGTRQNEQFF
-	-	TRBV21-1	TRBJ2-1	TGTGCCAGCAGCCCAGGGAAACCCTACAATGAGCAGTTCTTC	CASSPGKPYNEQFF
-	-	TRBV27	TRBJ2-3	TGTGCCAGCAGCAAATTCGGGACTTCTTTTAGCACAGATACGCAGTATTTT	CASSKFGTSFSTDTQYF